Following are 29 T cell receptor beta chains from one sample sequenced in a study of control samples from healthy donors and cancer patients. The repertoire was sequenced with immunoSEQ multiplex PCR; TCRdb's copy has only in-frame clones and lacks some. The sample has 70,000 to 100,000 clones; approximately 88% are singletons. The sequenced sample consisted of blood. The receptors were gathered from a woman aged 55-70 years in good health.

The chain recombines TRBV30 with TRBJ1-4, with D unresolved. The CDR3 is 13 amino acids. Germline-derived CDR1 and CDR2 are GTSNPN and SVGIG (reference sequence). V lost 4 bases and J lost 7, with 13 bases in between. The CDR3 DNA reads as TGTGCCTGGAATGGTCAGTTTGGTGAAAAACTGTTTTTT. Its protein is CAWNGQFGEKLFF.

The chain employs TRBV5-1 and TRBJ2-1, with TRBD1 matching 8 bases. The CDR3 loop spans 14 amino acids. Germline V lookup: CDR1 SGHRS, CDR2 YFSETQ. Trimming took 0 bases from V and 6 from J; bases not matched to a gene: 2. The CDR3 DNA sequence: TGCGCCAGCAGCTTGGGGACAGGGCCCAATGAGCAGTTCTTC. Protein: CASSLGTGPNEQFF.

The gene calls are TRBV28 and TRBJ2-2; a weak D match, TRBD2 (5 bases). Germline CDR1 and CDR2: MDHEN and SYDVKM. This CDR3 has 16 amino acids. Trimming took 8 bases from V and 4 from J, leaving 20 bases between them. CDR3: CASGGSRGRGTGELFF. The CDR3 coding sequence is TGTGCCAGCGGAGGCTCGCGTGGGAGAGGCACCGGGGAGCTGTTTTTT.

This clone was detected ten times or more. This chain connects TRBV12-3 or TRBV12-4 to TRBJ2-1; D not certain. The CDR3 has 13 amino acids. The V and J ends lost 3 bases and 4 bases respectively, with 7 bases between them. CDR3 DNA sequence: TGTGCCAGCAGTTTTGTGGTGTACAATGAGCAGTTCTTC. Protein product: CASSFVVYNEQFF.

The CDR3 DNA is TGTGCCAGCAGCCACAGAGGGGATACGCAGTATTTT. It codes for CASSHRGDTQYF. This sequence joins TRBV7-8 and TRBJ2-3; possibly TRBD2 for D (5 bases). V lost 5 bases to trimming and J lost 6 bases, with 9 bases between them. The CDR3 sequence is 12 residues long. Germline lookup yields CDR1 SGHVS and CDR2 FQNEAQ. Based on the CDR3 plus reference TRBV7-8 and TRBJ2-3, the full variable domain is GAGVSQSPRYKVAKRGQDVALRCDPISGHVSLFWYQQALGQGPEFLTYFQNEAQLDKSGLPSDRFFAERPEGSVSTLKIQRTQQEDSAVYLCASSHRGDTQYFGPGTRLTVL.

The V and J genes are TRBV2 and TRBJ1-1; no reliable D call. V lost 11 bases to trimming and J lost 5 bases, with 12 bases between them. This CDR3 spans 11 amino acids. CDR1 and CDR2 from the germline V gene are SNHLY and FYNNEI. CDR3 bases: TGTGCCTCCGGCCAGGTAACTGAAGCTTTCTTT. Residues: CASGQVTEAFF.

V and J are TRBV28 and TRBJ2-1; D perhaps matches TRBD2 (5 bases). This CDR3 region has 11 residues. The germline CDR1 and CDR2 sequences are MDHEN and SYDVKM. The ends were cut back, 8 bases at V and 15 bases at J, with 17 bases in the middle. The CDR3 spells CASEDREPRFF. The CDR3 DNA reads as TGTGCCAGCGAGGACCGGGAACCCAGGTTCTTC. Variable domain in full (rest from reference TRBV28 and TRBJ2-1): DVKVTQSSRYLVKRTGEKVFLECVQDMDHENMFWYRQDPGLGLRLIYFSYDVKMKEKGDIPEGYSVSREKKERFSLILESASTNQTSMYLCASEDREPRFFGPGTRLTVL.

J is TRBJ2-5 and V is TRBV3-1 (or the pseudogene TRBV3-2), with 8 bases lining up with TRBD2. Looked up from germline, CDR1 is LGHDT and CDR2 is YNNKEL (reference sequence). The CDR3 spans 16 residues. J was trimmed by 7 bases and V by 6 bases; bases with no gene match: 16. The CDR3 here is CASSGMANSGVGTQYF. The DNA for the CDR3 is TGTGCCAGCAGTGGTATGGCGAATAGCGGGGTAGGGACCCAGTACTTC.

The rearrangement uses TRBV6-5 and TRBJ1-1; D not resolved. V dropped 2 bases and J dropped 1 base, with 5 bases sitting between them. The CDR3 runs to 13 residues. Germline CDR1 and CDR2: MNHEY and SVGAGI. DNA of the CDR3: TGTGCCAGCAGTTACGGGGAGAACACTGAAGCTTTCTTT. It specifies CASSYGENTEAFF.

There are many counts of this clone. The V gene is TRBV30, the J gene TRBJ1-1; D ambiguous. Germline CDR1 and CDR2: GTSNPN and SVGIG (reference sequence). Trimming stripped 2 bases from V and 1 base from J, with 5 bases between. The CDR3 spans 12 residues. CDR3 DNA sequence: TGTGCCTGGAGTAGTGCGAACACTGAAGCTTTCTTT. Residues: CAWSSANTEAFF. The full variable domain, with the rest looked up from reference TRBV30 and TRBJ1-1, is SQTIHQWPATLVQPVGSPLSLECTVEGTSNPNLYWYRQAAGRGLQLLFYSVGIGQISSEVPQNLSASRPQDRQFILSSKKLLLSDSGFYLCAWSSANTEAFFGQGTRLTVV.

J is TRBJ2-6 and V is TRBV15; TRBD2 might be the D (6 bases). The CDR3 is made up of 15 amino acids. CDR1 is LNHNV, CDR2 YYDKDF, per germline (reference sequence). The germline V and J ends were trimmed by 5 bases and 1 base, with 9 bases remaining between them. CDR3 in amino acids: CATSPSGSGANVLTF. In nucleotides, the CDR3 is TGTGCCACCAGCCCCAGCGGGTCTGGGGCCAACGTCCTGACTTTC.

V usage is TRBV24-1 and J usage is TRBJ2-1; no firm D call. CDR1 is KGHDR, CDR2 SFDVKD, per germline. The CDR3 has 13 amino acids. V lost 4 bases, J lost 8 bases, and 11 bases lay in between. CDR3 residues: CATSDPLNYEQFF. DNA for the CDR3: TGTGCCACCAGTGACCCCCTTAATTATGAGCAGTTCTTC.

The chain is built from TRBV20-1 and TRBJ1-1; TRBD1 is a possible D gene (6 bases). The V gene lost 8 bases and the J gene lost 7 bases, with 14 bases spanning the gap. The CDR3 covers 11 residues. Germline CDR1 is DFQATT and CDR2 is SNEGSKA (reference sequence). DNA for the CDR3: TGCAGTTCTCCCAGGGGAAGTGAAGCTTTCTTT. Translated: CSSPRGSEAFF.

V gene TRBV19 combines with J gene TRBJ1-5; 7 bases align to TRBD1. V lost 9 bases to trimming and J lost 0 bases; unmatched junction nucleotides: 8. This CDR3 contains 15 residues. Looked up from germline, CDR1 is LNHDA and CDR2 is SQIVND (reference sequence). This chain's CDR3 is CARRQGSDSNQPQHF. CDR3 bases: TGTGCCAGGCGACAGGGTTCGGATAGCAATCAGCCCCAGCATTTT.

This clone was detected once. The rearrangement links TRBV6-5 to TRBJ1-3, with no clear D. This CDR3 is 12 amino acids long. Between the trimmed V and J ends, which lost 8 bases and 9 bases, there was a span of 14 bases. In germline, CDR1 is MNHEY, CDR2 SVGAGI. CDR3 in DNA: TGTGCCAGCTTTAATCCTGTGGGCACCATATATTTT. Protein sequence: CASFNPVGTIYF.

This chain links TRBV5-6 with TRBJ1-2; D remains unclear. Looked up from germline, CDR1 is SGHDT and CDR2 is YYEEEE. Trimming removed 1 base from V and 9 bases from J, with 13 bases in between. The CDR3 consists of 13 residues. As DNA, the CDR3 is TGTGCCAGCAGCTTGAATAGGGTGAGCCGCTACACCTTC. Encoded protein: CASSLNRVSRYTF. The variable domain in full, completed from reference TRBV5-6 and TRBJ1-2, reads DAGVTQSPTHLIKTRGQQVTLRCSPKSGHDTVSWYQQALGQGPQFIFQYYEEEERQRGNFPDRFSGHQFPNYSSELNVNALLLGDSALYLCASSLNRVSRYTFGSGTRLTVV.

The chain has TRBV30 and TRBJ1-4, with 10 bases identical to TRBD1. Germline V gene sequence: CDR1 GTSNPN, CDR2 SVGIG (reference sequence). V shed 2 bases, J shed 3 bases, and the junction held 21 bases outside the gene matches. The CDR3 extends over 21 amino acids. The CDR3 reads CAWSSPLGQGVSGRSNEKLFF. The CDR3 region has the DNA TGTGCCTGGAGTTCCCCCTTAGGACAGGGGGTATCAGGGAGATCTAATGAAAAACTGTTTTTT.

The rearrangement uses TRBV19 and TRBJ1-2; D is uncertain. V was shortened by 1 base and J by 1 base, with 7 bases between the two germline ends. The V gene's germline CDR1 is LNHDA and CDR2 SQIVND (reference sequence). The CDR3 loop spans 14 amino acids. CDR3 sequence (DNA): TGTGCCAGTAGTATAGTGGCAGATAACTATGGCTACACCTTC. Residues: CASSIVADNYGYTF.

This clone was observed once. The V gene is TRBV27, the J gene TRBJ2-3; maybe TRBD2 (5 bases). Germline V gene lookup returns CDR1 MNHEY and CDR2 SMNVEV (reference sequence). CDR3 length: 14 residues. The V and J ends lost 6 bases and 3 bases respectively, with 13 bases between them. DNA of the CDR3: TGTGCCAGCAGGCATAGGGAGTTAACAGATACGCAGTATTTT. Protein sequence: CASRHRELTDTQYF.

This clone was counted only a few times. The chain recombines TRBV9 with TRBJ2-7; 9 bases align to TRBD1. The junction had 0 bases not matched to a gene; V was cut back by 0 bases and J by 2 bases. Germline lookup yields CDR1 SGDLS and CDR2 YYNGEE. This CDR3 comprises 14 residues. CDR3 region: CASSVGQGAYEQYF. The CDR3 DNA reads TGTGCCAGCAGCGTAGGACAGGGGGCCTACGAGCAGTACTTC.

This clone was counted once. This chain joins TRBV18 and TRBJ2-3; 12 bases align to TRBD1. The V segment lost 5 bases and the J segment 5 bases; nucleotides outside the gene matches: 8. The V gene's germline CDR1 is KGHSH and CDR2 LQKENI. The CDR3 contains 16 residues. CDR3 sequence reads: CASSTWDRGPKDTQYF. The CDR3 coding sequence is TGTGCCAGCTCAACCTGGGACAGGGGGCCGAAAGATACGCAGTATTTT.

CDR3 region: CASTKGQATNTGELFF. The CDR3 DNA follows: TGTGCCAGCACAAAGGGGCAGGCGACTAACACCGGGGAGCTGTTTTTT. The J gene is TRBJ2-2, the V gene TRBV9; D possibly corresponds to TRBD1 (5 bases). The CDR3 totals 16 residues. Trimming pared 6 bases from V and 2 bases from J, leaving 17 bases between. Germline V CDR1 and CDR2: SGDLS, YYNGEE. The entire variable domain, with the rest obtained from reference TRBV9 and TRBJ2-2, is as follows: DSGVTQTPKHLITATGQRVTLRCSPRSGDLSVYWYQQSLDQGLQFLIQYYNGEERAKGNILERFSAQQFPDLHSELNLSSLELGDSALYFCASTKGQATNTGELFFGEGSRLTVL.

The chain has TRBV6-5 and TRBJ1-5; unclear D gene. Germline CDR1 MNHEY, CDR2 SVGAGI. Trimming removed 7 bases from V and 1 base from J, with 8 bases in between. The CDR3 length is 13 residues. CDR3 bases: TGTGCCAGCAAGAGAGACAGCAATCAGCCCCAGCATTTT. Translated: CASKRDSNQPQHF.

This clone is medium-sized (0.01 to 0.1%) in the sample. The CDR3 DNA reads as TGTGCCAGCAGTCCGACTAGCGGGAGCCCGAACACCGGGGAGCTGTTTTTT. This codes for CASSPTSGSPNTGELFF. The gene calls are TRBV7-3 and TRBJ2-2, with 12 nucleotides matching TRBD2. Germline-derived CDR1 and CDR2 are SGHTA and FQGTGA. The length of the CDR3 is 17 residues. V shed 6 bases and J 0 bases; nucleotides not matched to a gene: 5. Complete variable domain (other parts from reference TRBV7-3 and TRBJ2-2): GAGVSQTPSNKVTEKGKYVELRCDPISGHTALYWYRQSLGQGPEFLIYFQGTGAADDSGLPNDRFFAVRPEGSVSTLKIQRTERGDSAVYLCASSPTSGSPNTGELFFGEGSRLTVL.

This chain joins TRBV13 and TRBJ1-2; D gene uncertain. The V gene's germline CDR1 is PRHDT and CDR2 FYEKMQ (reference sequence). The CDR3 runs to 15 residues. V was cut by 3 bases and J by 4 bases, with 15 bases left in between. The DNA for the CDR3 is TGTGCCAGCAGCTTGCGACTTCAGTGGGCCTATGGCTACACCTTC. It encodes CASSLRLQWAYGYTF.

The J gene is TRBJ1-2, the V gene TRBV28, with 7 bases aligning to TRBD1. The CDR3 is 13 amino acids. Germline V gene data show CDR1 as MDHEN and CDR2 as SYDVKM. The J segment lost 6 bases and the V segment lost 5 bases, leaving 6 bases of the junction unmatched. CDR3 residues: CASSPGQGDGYTF. The CDR3 DNA reads as TGTGCCAGCAGTCCCGGCCAGGGGGATGGCTACACCTTC.

CDR3 coding DNA: TGTGCCAGCAGTGAAGATAATCAGCCCCAGCATTTT. Translating gives CASSEDNQPQHF. The chain uses TRBV6-1 and TRBJ1-5; D gene ambiguous. The CDR3 consists of 12 residues. The germline V gene encodes CDR1 MNHNS and CDR2 SASEGT. Trimming took off 1 base at V and 4 bases at J, with 2 bases between the two ends.

The V gene is TRBV5-1, the J gene TRBJ2-1; 16 bases agree with TRBD2. Germline V gene data show CDR1 as SGHRS and CDR2 as YFSETQ. J lost 8 bases, V lost 4 bases, and 24 bases had no gene match. This CDR3 comprises 22 residues. The DNA of the CDR3 is TGCGCCAGCAGCCCCGACAGGGGCCAAGAACCGGGACTAGCGGGAGGGCGGGATGAGCAGTTCTTC. Translating gives CASSPDRGQEPGLAGGRDEQFF.

The J gene is TRBJ2-2, the V gene TRBV5-5; D call uncertain. Germline V lookup: CDR1 SGHKS, CDR2 YYEKEE (reference sequence). Trimming removed 1 base from V and 8 bases from J, with 6 bases in between. The CDR3 is made up of 12 amino acids. Here the CDR3 reads CASSLIGGELFF. The CDR3 nucleotides read TGTGCCAGCAGCTTGATAGGGGGGGAGCTGTTTTTT.